This TCR beta chain was recovered during a study of cytomegalovirus exposure and HLA in healthy donors. Looked up from germline, CDR1 is MGHRA and CDR2 is YSYEKL. The CDR3 loop spans 17 amino acids. A note on this clone: Its antigen is unknown. The germline gene is not matched at one end of the junction; a read error may be the cause.

General study findings and limits: In an earlier analysis, about 87% or about 30%: the productive usage of most TCR beta V segments. Three CMV-associated chains were confirmed in vitro to be specific for CMV antigens.

The PCR employed 60 Vbeta primers together with 13 Jbeta primers. Here immunoSEQ multiplex PCR was the method, and the copy in TCRdb shows in-frame clones only, minus some. The sample consists of around 140,000 clones, 80% to 90% of them appearing once. The V and J genes are TRBV4-1 and TRBJ2-6, with 11 bases fitting TRBD1. This clonotype was obtained from a woman aged 25 to 39 in good health and CMV-seronegative. Sequencing was done on a sample of PBMCs. CDR3 in amino acids: CASSPGQGASGANVPTF. CDR3 DNA: TGCGCCAGCAGCCCCGGACAGGGGGCCTCTGGGGCCAACGTCCCGACTTTC.